The 25 T cell receptor beta chains listed next were all sequenced from one sample in a study of CD8+ T cells in alopecia areata. As the sequencing template, cDNA was produced by extracting RNA and reverse transcribing it. TCRdb's copy holds only in-frame clones and misses some; the assay was immunoSEQ multiplex PCR. The sample yields some 130,000 clones, approximately 48% seen once. This specimen consisted of CD8+ T cells sorted from blood, obtained at week 0. These receptors all stem from a human donor with alopecia areata.

In DNA form, the CDR3 reads TGCGCCAGCAGCTTGGAGGGAGGGCTCCAGCCCCAGCATTTT. Its translation is CASSLEGGLQPQHF. This chain connects TRBV5-1 to TRBJ1-5; D is undetermined. CDR1 is SGHRS, CDR2 YFSETQ, per germline. V shed 0 bases and J shed 7 bases, with 11 bases lying between them. The CDR3 sequence is 14 residues long.

The chain employs TRBV5-6 and TRBJ2-7; D unclear. The germline gives CDR1 SGHDT, CDR2 YYEEEE. Deletions cut 0 bases from V and 5 bases from J, with 6 bases between. CDR3 size: 12 residues. The CDR3 sequence: CASSLGDHEQYF. The CDR3 region has the DNA TGTGCCAGCAGCTTGGGAGATCACGAGCAGTACTTC.

This clone has at least ten counts. The chain is built from TRBV2 and TRBJ1-1, with a possible D match to TRBD1 (5 bases). Germline CDR1 SNHLY, CDR2 FYNNEI. Between the trimmed V and J ends, which lost 11 bases and 3 bases, there was a span of 19 bases. The CDR3 has 14 residues. CDR3 amino acids: CAREGRIEDTEAFF. Written as DNA, the CDR3 is TGTGCCCGGGAGGGGCGCATTGAGGACACTGAAGCTTTCTTT.

This clone was picked up a small number of times. The chain combines TRBV23-1 with TRBJ2-7; 9 bases fit TRBD1. TRBV23-1 is designated an ORF whose function remains uncertain. After removal of 2 bases from V and 3 bases from J, the junction contained 2 bases not matched to a gene. The CDR3 covers 14 residues. CDR3 residues: CASSQETGGYEQYF. The CDR3 DNA is TGCGCCAGCAGTCAAGAGACAGGGGGCTACGAGCAGTACTTC.

The chain couples TRBV7-3 to TRBJ2-3; possibly TRBD1 for D (5 bases). The V and J ends lost 6 bases and 3 bases respectively, with 16 bases between them. The CDR3 contains 15 residues. Germline CDR1 is SGHTA and CDR2 is FQGTGA. The CDR3 DNA is TGTGCCAGCAGTAAGGGGCCGGGCATAACAGATACGCAGTATTTT. It yields the protein CASSKGPGITDTQYF.

The chain recombines TRBV4-1 with TRBJ2-5, with 10 bases fitting TRBD1. V gave up 4 bases and J gave up 5 bases; unmatched junction bases: 7. The CDR3 has 15 amino acids. The V gene's germline CDR1 is MGHRA and CDR2 YSYEKL. CDR3 DNA: TGCGCCAGCAGCCTCCAGGACAGGGGGAGCGAGACCCAGTACTTC. It codes for CASSLQDRGSETQYF.

The chain joins TRBV10-3 to TRBJ2-7, with TRBD2 identical over 7 bases. The ends lost 6 bases at V and 3 bases at J; junction bases unmatched: 11. The germline V gene has CDR1 ENHRY and CDR2 SYGVKD. The CDR3 has 15 residues. The CDR3 bases are TGTGCCATCAGCCGGGACTACCTTTCTCACTACGAGCAGTACTTC. Translating it yields CAISRDYLSHYEQYF.

This clone occurred once. The rearrangement joins TRBV29-1 to TRBJ2-2, with D unclear. V was shortened by 5 bases and J by 2 bases, with 9 bases between the two germline ends. Germline values: CDR1 SQVTM, CDR2 ANQGSEA. The CDR3 sequence is 13 residues long. CDR3 nucleotide sequence: TGCAGCGTTTTAAGAAAAAACACCGGGGAGCTGTTTTTT. Protein product: CSVLRKNTGELFF.

The V gene is TRBV6-5, the J gene TRBJ2-6; D may match TRBD1 or TRBD2 (5 bases each). This CDR3 region has 15 residues. V was pared by 3 bases and J by 3 bases, with 9 bases between. Germline CDR1 and CDR2: MNHEY and SVGAGI. The CDR3 DNA follows: TGTGCCAGCAGTTATGAGGGGCTTGGGGCCAACGTCCTGACTTTC. Amino acids: CASSYEGLGANVLTF.

This clone appeared a few times. This chain's CDR3 is CAWSVDSGTDTQYF. CDR3 DNA sequence: TGTGCCTGGAGTGTCGATTCTGGCACAGATACGCAGTATTTT. The rearrangement joins TRBV30 to TRBJ2-3, with unresolved D. This CDR3 is 14 amino acids long. Between the trimmed V and J ends, which lost 0 bases and 1 base, there was a span of 8 bases. CDR1 and CDR2 (germline): GTSNPN, SVGIG (reference sequence).

A few counts support this clone. The chain employs TRBV7-9 and TRBJ1-2; possibly TRBD1 for D (5 bases). This CDR3 region has 15 residues. V dropped 1 base and J dropped 1 base, with 10 bases sitting between them. Germline V gene lookup returns CDR1 SEHNR and CDR2 FQNEAQ (reference sequence). The CDR3 loop reads CASSLGDAHNYGYTF. The DNA of the CDR3 is TGTGCCAGCAGCTTAGGGGACGCGCATAACTATGGCTACACCTTC.

The CDR3 nucleotides read TGTGCCTGGCGCCGGCTGGGAGAGAATGAAGCTTTCTTT. It is translated as CAWRRLGENEAFF. The V and J genes are TRBV30 and TRBJ1-1; D is uncertain. The CDR3 totals 13 residues. In germline, CDR1 is GTSNPN, CDR2 SVGIG (reference sequence). V gave up 5 bases and J gave up 7 bases, with 17 bases separating them.

This rearrangement joins TRBV7-9 to TRBJ1-6, with D hard to call. The V end was cut by 1 base, the J end by 4 bases, with 8 bases between. The CDR3 covers 15 residues. CDR1 and CDR2 from the germline V gene are SEHNR and FQNEAQ (reference sequence). The CDR3 spells CASSLVMGYNSPLHF. The CDR3 coding sequence is TGTGCCAGCAGCTTAGTAATGGGTTATAATTCACCCCTCCACTTT.

This chain uses TRBV5-1 with TRBJ2-2, with D perhaps matching TRBD1 (5 bases). The CDR3 sequence is 13 residues long. Between the trimmed V and J ends, which lost 1 base and 6 bases, there was a span of 7 bases. Germline V gives CDR1 SGHRS, CDR2 YFSETQ. The CDR3 here is CASSLRGSGELFF. CDR3 in DNA: TGCGCCAGCAGCTTGAGGGGATCCGGGGAGCTGTTTTTT.

V and J are TRBV30 and TRBJ2-1; TRBD2 is a possible D gene (5 bases). From germline, CDR1 is GTSNPN and CDR2 SVGIG (reference sequence). The CDR3 is made up of 15 amino acids. The germline V and J ends were trimmed by 1 base and 0 bases, with 10 bases remaining between them. The CDR3 sequence: CAWSGIRGSYNEQFF. In nucleotides, the CDR3 is TGTGCCTGGAGTGGTATCCGGGGCTCCTACAATGAGCAGTTCTTC.

This clone was picked up a small number of times. Other DNA sequences of this sample code for an identical CDR3. J is TRBJ1-1 and V is TRBV30; no clear D. Per the germline V gene, CDR1 is GTSNPN and CDR2 is SVGIG (reference sequence). The CDR3 contains 11 residues. V shed 3 bases and J shed 2 bases, with 4 bases lying between them. The CDR3 here is CAWRRNTEAFF. The CDR3 DNA sequence: TGTGCCTGGAGGCGAAACACTGAAGCTTTCTTT.

This clone was counted a few times. This chain links TRBV18 with TRBJ2-7; D uncertain. Germline assignment: CDR1 KGHSH and CDR2 LQKENI. V gave up 0 bases and J gave up 5 bases, with 11 bases separating them. CDR3 length: 14 residues. As DNA, the CDR3 is TGTGCCAGCTCACCACCAAGTGTCTTCGACGAGCAGTACTTC. This gives the protein CASSPPSVFDEQYF. Supplemented by reference TRBV18 and TRBJ2-7, the full variable domain reads NAGVMQNPRHLVRRRGQEARLRCSPMKGHSHVYWYRQLPEEGLKFMVYLQKENIIDESGMPKERFSAEFPKEGPSILRIQQVVRGDSAAYFCASSPPSVFDEQYFGPGTRLTVT.

This clone was found a few times. The chain links TRBV7-9 to TRBJ2-1; weak D call: TRBD1 (6 bases). Trimming removed 0 bases at V and 7 bases at J, with 13 bases between. This CDR3 comprises 15 residues. Germline assignment: CDR1 SEHNR and CDR2 FQNEAQ (reference sequence). CDR3 coding DNA: TGTGCCAGCAGCTTAGCAGGGGGACCCTTGAATGAGCAGTTCTTC. Protein: CASSLAGGPLNEQFF.

This clone was seen only a few times. The rearrangement links TRBV5-6 to TRBJ2-1, with TRBD1 matching over 9 bases. Germline CDR1 is SGHDT and CDR2 is YYEEEE. The length of the CDR3 is 15 residues. V gave up 4 bases and J gave up 4 bases; unmatched junction bases: 6. The CDR3 region has the DNA TGTGCCAGCAGCCCCTCGGGACAGGGTTACAATGAGCAGTTCTTC. This encodes CASSPSGQGYNEQFF.

For this clone: Being one base from a much bigger clone, this may be a read error. The rearrangement uses TRBV6-1 and TRBJ2-3; perhaps D is TRBD1 or TRBD2 (5 bases each). The CDR3 has 14 amino acids. Per the germline V gene, CDR1 is MNHNS and CDR2 is SASEGT. V dropped 0 bases and J dropped 1 base, with 5 bases sitting between them. In DNA, the CDR3 is TGTGCCAGCAGTGAAGCGGGGGGCACAGATACGCAGTATTTT. This codes for CASSEAGGTDTQYF.

This chain connects TRBV5-6 to TRBJ2-5; 14 positions agree with TRBD2. This CDR3 has 16 amino acids. Per the germline V gene, CDR1 is SGHDT and CDR2 is YYEEEE. V was pared by 0 bases and J by 5 bases, with 3 bases of the junction left unmatched. The CDR3 sequence: CASSLAGLAGGETQYF. The CDR3 region has the DNA TGTGCCAGCAGCTTGGCCGGACTAGCGGGGGGCGAGACCCAGTACTTC.

The V call is TRBV9, the J call TRBJ2-7; 8 bases agree with TRBD1. CDR3 length equals 16 residues. V lost 5 bases, J lost 7 bases, and 17 bases stayed unmatched. The germline CDR1 and CDR2 sequences are SGDLS and YYNGEE. CDR3 residues: CASSRYQGAHSGEQYF. The CDR3 DNA reads TGTGCCAGCAGTAGGTACCAGGGGGCCCACTCGGGAGAGCAGTACTTC.

This clone came up a few times. The chain is built from TRBV7-9 and TRBJ1-1; no firm D call. The CDR3 runs to 15 residues. Trimming pared 5 bases from V and 7 bases from J, leaving 20 bases between. The germline gives CDR1 SEHNR, CDR2 FQNEAQ (reference sequence). CDR3 residues: CASSPSEAQLGEAFF. DNA for the CDR3: TGTGCCAGCAGCCCATCGGAGGCCCAGTTGGGTGAAGCTTTCTTT.

The chain is built from TRBV13 and TRBJ2-3; 8 bases fit TRBD1. Germline CDR1 reads PRHDT; CDR2 reads FYEKMQ (reference sequence). Trimming took 5 bases from V and 3 from J; bases not matched to a gene: 10. This CDR3 spans 16 amino acids. This CDR3 is CASSLTLDRETDTQYF. DNA of the CDR3: TGTGCCAGCAGCCTCACTTTGGACAGGGAGACAGATACGCAGTATTTT.

In this sample, this clone turned up a few times. This sequence joins TRBV30 and TRBJ2-7; possibly TRBD1 for D (5 bases). V was shortened by 3 bases and J by 2 bases, with 8 bases between the two germline ends. The CDR3 has 12 amino acids. CDR1 is GTSNPN, CDR2 SVGIG, per germline (reference sequence). CDR3 bases: TGTGCCTGGAGCGACAGAGCCTACGAGCAGTACTTC. Its protein is CAWSDRAYEQYF. Together with reference TRBV30 and TRBJ2-7, the CDR3 gives the full variable domain: SQTIHQWPATLVQPVGSPLSLECTVEGTSNPNLYWYRQAAGRGLQLLFYSVGIGQISSEVPQNLSASRPQDRQFILSSKKLLLSDSGFYLCAWSDRAYEQYFGPGTRLTVT.